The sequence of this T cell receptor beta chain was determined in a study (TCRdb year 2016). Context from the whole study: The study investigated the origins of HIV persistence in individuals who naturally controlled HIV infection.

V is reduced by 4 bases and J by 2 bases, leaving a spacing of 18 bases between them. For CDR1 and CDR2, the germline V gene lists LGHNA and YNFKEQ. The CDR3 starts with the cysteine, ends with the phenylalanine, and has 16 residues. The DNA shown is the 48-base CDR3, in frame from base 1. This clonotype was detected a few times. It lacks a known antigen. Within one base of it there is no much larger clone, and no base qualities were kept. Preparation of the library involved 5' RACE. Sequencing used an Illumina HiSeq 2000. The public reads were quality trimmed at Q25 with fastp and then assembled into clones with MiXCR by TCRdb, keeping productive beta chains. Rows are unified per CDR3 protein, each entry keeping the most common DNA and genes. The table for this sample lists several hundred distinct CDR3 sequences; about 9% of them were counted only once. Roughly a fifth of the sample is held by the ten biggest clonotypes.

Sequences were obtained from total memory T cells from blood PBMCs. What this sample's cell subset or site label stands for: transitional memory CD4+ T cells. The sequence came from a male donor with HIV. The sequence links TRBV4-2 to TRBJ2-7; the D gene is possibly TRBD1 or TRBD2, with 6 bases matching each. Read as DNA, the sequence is TGTGCCAGCAGCCCCATGGCGGGGACATTAACCTACGAGCAGTACTTC. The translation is CASSPMAGTLTYEQYF.